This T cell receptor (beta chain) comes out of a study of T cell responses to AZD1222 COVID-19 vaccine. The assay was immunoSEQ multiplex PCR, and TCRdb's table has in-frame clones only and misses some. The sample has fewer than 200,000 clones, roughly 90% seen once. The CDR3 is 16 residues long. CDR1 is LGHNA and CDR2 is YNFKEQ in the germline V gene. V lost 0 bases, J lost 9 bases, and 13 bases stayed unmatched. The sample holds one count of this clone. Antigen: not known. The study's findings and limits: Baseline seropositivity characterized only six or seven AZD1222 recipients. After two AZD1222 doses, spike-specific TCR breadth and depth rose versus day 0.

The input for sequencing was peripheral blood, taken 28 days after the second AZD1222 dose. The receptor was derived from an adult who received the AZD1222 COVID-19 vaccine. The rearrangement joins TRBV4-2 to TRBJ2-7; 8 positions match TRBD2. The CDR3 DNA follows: TGTGCCAGCAGCCAAGATCTGTCCGGGAGGGCCCCTCCGCAGTACTTC. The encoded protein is CASSQDLSGRAPPQYF.